The 23 T cell receptor beta chains reported below all come from one sample, sequenced in a study of multiple sclerosis patients with progressive multifocal leukoencephalopathy. Produced via immunoSEQ multiplex PCR; TCRdb's table is partial and in-frame only. The sample records tens of thousands of clones, roughly 85% being singletons. Described time point: time of PML onset. This material consisted of PBMCs, taken from a patient treated with natalizumab. The receptors here all came from a woman in her twenties or thirties with progressive multifocal leukoencephalopathy.

The gene calls are TRBV28 and TRBJ1-1; 8 nucleotides line up with TRBD1. V was pared by 6 bases and J by 1 base, with 4 bases of the junction left unmatched. The CDR3 runs to 14 residues. Germline V gives CDR1 MDHEN, CDR2 SYDVKM. CDR3: CASSLDRENTEAFF. CDR3 DNA: TGTGCCAGCAGCCTGGACAGGGAGAACACTGAAGCTTTCTTT.

The chain uses TRBV27 and TRBJ1-5; 9 bases fit TRBD1. The CDR3 runs to 14 residues. The V segment lost 5 bases and the J segment 4 bases; nucleotides outside the gene matches: 3. Germline loops: CDR1 MNHEY, CDR2 SMNVEV (reference sequence). The CDR3 nucleotides read TGTGCCAGCAGTCCCGGGACAGGGAATCAGCCCCAGCATTTT. Translated: CASSPGTGNQPQHF.

The V gene is TRBV7-9, the J gene TRBJ2-1; D unresolved. The germline V gene has CDR1 SEHNR and CDR2 FQNEAQ (reference sequence). Trimming cost V 1 base and J 6 bases, with 10 bases left between them. The length of the CDR3 is 14 residues. CDR3 DNA: TGTGCCAGCAGCTTAGATTCAATACTCAATGAGCAGTTCTTC. As protein: CASSLDSILNEQFF. Full variable domain (rest looked up from reference TRBV7-9 and TRBJ2-1): DTGVSQNPRHKITKRGQNVTFRCDPISEHNRLYWYRQTLGQGPEFLTYFQNEAQLEKSRLLSDRFSAERPKGSFSTLEIQRTEQGDSAMYLCASSLDSILNEQFFGPGTRLTVL.

This sequence joins TRBV14 and TRBJ2-1, with 14 bases aligning to TRBD2. J gave up 7 bases and V 5 bases, and 7 bases lay outside the gene matches. The CDR3 covers 16 residues. The V gene's germline CDR1 is SGHDN and CDR2 FVKESK. CDR3 protein: CASSVLTSGGDNEQFF. The CDR3 nucleotides are TGTGCCAGCAGCGTCCTGACTAGCGGGGGGGATAATGAGCAGTTCTTC.

This clone came up a few times. V usage is TRBV7-3 and J usage is TRBJ2-1; D is perhaps TRBD2 (6 bases). CDR1 is SGHTA, CDR2 FQGTGA, per germline. V was pared by 1 base and J by 0 bases, with 10 bases between. The CDR3 is 16 amino acids. CDR3 nucleotide sequence: TGTGCCAGCAGCTTAAGGCGGGGCGACTCCTACAATGAGCAGTTCTTC. This sequence encodes CASSLRRGDSYNEQFF.

This rearrangement joins TRBV6-5 to TRBJ2-6; no clear D gene. Germline CDR1 is MNHEY and CDR2 is SVGAGI. The CDR3 consists of 14 residues. Trimming stripped 6 bases from V and 0 bases from J, with 6 bases between. In DNA form, the CDR3 reads TGTGCCAGCAGCCGGAGCTCTGGGGCCAACGTCCTGACTTTC. Translating it yields CASSRSSGANVLTF.

This clone was observed once. The chain joins TRBV6-1 to TRBJ2-1; maybe TRBD2 (5 bases). The CDR3 runs 13 residues. Germline loops: CDR1 MNHNS, CDR2 SASEGT. V shed 2 bases and J shed 4 bases, with 6 bases lying between them. The CDR3 DNA follows: TGTGCCAGCAGTGAAACTAGTTACAATGAGCAGTTCTTC. Amino acids: CASSETSYNEQFF.

This clone was counted once. The chain is built from TRBV6-1 and TRBJ2-1, with TRBD2 matching 9 bases. Losses at the gene ends were 7 bases for V and 9 bases for J; bases not matched to a gene: 10. Germline CDR1 MNHNS, CDR2 SASEGT. The CDR3 is made up of 14 amino acids. CDR3 amino acids: CASNPLRGGVEQFF. The CDR3 region has the DNA TGTGCCAGCAACCCACTGCGGGGGGGCGTTGAGCAGTTCTTC.

This chain connects TRBV7-2 to TRBJ2-7; no firm D call. The CDR3 has 12 residues. Trimming stripped 8 bases from V and 5 bases from J, with 13 bases between. Germline assignment: CDR1 SGHTA and CDR2 FQGNSA. The CDR3 DNA reads TGTGCCAGCGCCAAGGCCGGTCACGAGCAGTACTTC. Its translation: CASAKAGHEQYF.

Comment on this clone: One end of the junction varies from germline; a read error may be responsible. The rearrangement joins TRBV11-2 to TRBJ2-2; D may be TRBD2 (6 bases). Germline-derived CDR1 and CDR2 are SGHAT and FQNNGV. The CDR3 is made up of 17 amino acids. The CDR3 nucleotides read TGTGCCAGCAGCTTTCTAGGTCCGGGACTCAACACCCGGGAGCTGTTTTTT. Protein product: CASSFLGPGLNTRELFF.

This clone was counted a single time. The rearrangement links TRBV6-1 to TRBJ2-1; D unclear. Per germline, CDR1 MNHNS and CDR2 SASEGT. The CDR3 consists of 11 residues. The V end was cut by 8 bases, the J end by 6 bases, with 8 bases between. DNA for the CDR3: TGTGCCAGCGGGCTAGTCAATGAGCAGTTCTTC. It specifies CASGLVNEQFF.

The genes are TRBV4-2 and TRBJ2-1, with 7 bases aligning to TRBD2. The CDR3 loop spans 15 amino acids. Losses at the gene ends were 0 bases for V and 4 bases for J; bases not matched to a gene: 3. Germline V lookup: CDR1 LGHNA, CDR2 YNFKEQ. CDR3 DNA sequence: TGTGCCAGCAGCCAAGAGGGCGGGGGTTACAATGAGCAGTTCTTC. This gives the protein CASSQEGGGYNEQFF.

The chain carries TRBV5-1 and TRBJ2-5; D ambiguous. Trimming took off 0 bases at V and 0 bases at J, with 0 bases between the two ends. This CDR3 has 12 amino acids. Germline V gives CDR1 SGHRS, CDR2 YFSETQ. In DNA, the CDR3 is TGCGCCAGCAGCTTGGACCAAGAGACCCAGTACTTC. Its protein product is CASSLDQETQYF.

This chain uses TRBV5-1 with TRBJ2-5; D gene unclear. There are 14 residues in the CDR3. The V gene's germline CDR1 is SGHRS and CDR2 YFSETQ. V was cut by 5 bases and J by 5 bases, with 16 bases left in between. CDR3 residues: CASRSEPPRETQYF. The CDR3 DNA is TGCGCCAGCAGATCCGAACCCCCGCGGGAGACCCAGTACTTC.

The chain joins TRBV7-8 to TRBJ2-7; 8 nucleotides align to TRBD1. CDR1 is SGHVS, CDR2 FQNEAQ, per germline. The CDR3 has 20 amino acids. Trimming removed 5 bases from V and 3 bases from J; junction bases left unmatched: 24. CDR3 amino acids: CASSQEIRTGYSKMGYEQYF. As DNA, the CDR3 is TGTGCCAGCAGCCAAGAGATACGGACAGGGTATTCTAAAATGGGCTACGAGCAGTACTTC.

The chain links TRBV6-5 to TRBJ1-1, with unresolved D. Germline V gene data show CDR1 as MNHEY and CDR2 as SVGAGI. V was shortened by 3 bases and J by 5 bases, with 13 bases between the two germline ends. The length of the CDR3 is 14 residues. The chain's CDR3 is CASSYPGRRTEAFF. The CDR3 DNA reads TGTGCCAGCAGTTATCCGGGAAGGCGGACTGAAGCTTTCTTT.

The chain links TRBV9 to TRBJ2-1, with 10 bases fitting TRBD2. Germline V CDR1 and CDR2: SGDLS, YYNGEE. V trimming: 0 bases; J trimming: 9 bases; junction bases outside the gene matches: 3. The CDR3 covers 14 residues. DNA for the CDR3: TGTGCCAGCAGCGTAGGTAGCGGGGGGCCTGAGCAGTTCTTC. Protein: CASSVGSGGPEQFF.

The genes are TRBV9 and TRBJ1-1, with D hard to call. The CDR3 runs 15 residues. Germline loops: CDR1 SGDLS, CDR2 YYNGEE. With 5 bases removed from V and 5 bases from J, the gap between germline ends came to 19 bases. The CDR3 loop reads CASRAGPTKETEAFF. CDR3 sequence (DNA): TGTGCCAGCAGGGCAGGACCGACTAAGGAAACTGAAGCTTTCTTT.

Concerning this clone: The junction shows a germline mismatch at one end, possibly a read error. The chain carries TRBV5-8 and TRBJ2-5, with D tentatively TRBD2 (6 bases). This CDR3 is built from 16 residues. Germline V gene data show CDR1 as SGHTS and CDR2 as YDEGEE. CDR3 nucleotide sequence: TGTGCCAGTAGCTTGGAGGGTCACTTACATCAAGAGACCCAGTACTTC. Protein product: CASSLEGHLHQETQYF.

This chain links TRBV11-3 with TRBJ2-1; D may correspond to TRBD1 or TRBD2 (5 bases each). In germline, CDR1 is SGHNT, CDR2 YENEEA. V lost 6 bases and J lost 8, with 17 bases in between. This CDR3 contains 14 residues. CDR3: CASSPGPTTYEQFF. The CDR3 DNA follows: TGTGCCAGCAGTCCGGGACCCACGACCTATGAGCAGTTCTTC. Looking up the rest from reference TRBV11-3 and TRBJ2-1 gives the full variable domain: EAGVVQSPRYKIIEKKQPVAFWCNPISGHNTLYWYLQNLGQGPELLIRYENEEAVDDSQLPKDRFSAERLKGVDSTLKIQPAELGDSAVYLCASSPGPTTYEQFFGPGTRLTVL.

The rearrangement uses TRBV6-5 and TRBJ1-5; a possible D gene is TRBD1 (5 bases). Germline values: CDR1 MNHEY, CDR2 SVGAGI. The V and J ends lost 6 bases and 7 bases respectively, with 13 bases between them. This CDR3 has 13 amino acids. CDR3 nucleotide sequence: TGTGCCAGCAGCGAGGGACCGGAACAGCCCCAGCATTTT. This encodes CASSEGPEQPQHF.

This rearrangement joins TRBV6-5 to TRBJ2-4; 8 nucleotides align to TRBD1. This CDR3 spans 16 amino acids. J was trimmed by 2 bases and V by 2 bases; bases with no gene match: 5. The germline V gene encodes CDR1 MNHEY and CDR2 SVGAGI. CDR3 sequence (DNA): TGTGCCAGCAGTTACCTTCAGGGGGCTTCCAAAAACATTCAGTACTTC. It translates to CASSYLQGASKNIQYF.

The V and J genes are TRBV6-1 and TRBJ1-4; the D gene is possibly TRBD1 (5 bases). The V gene's germline CDR1 is MNHNS and CDR2 SASEGT. The CDR3 is 14 amino acids. V was pared by 5 bases and J by 3 bases, with 10 bases between. The CDR3 spells CASSRGTPNEKLFF. The CDR3 DNA follows: TGTGCCAGCAGTCGGGGGACCCCTAATGAAAAACTGTTTTTT.